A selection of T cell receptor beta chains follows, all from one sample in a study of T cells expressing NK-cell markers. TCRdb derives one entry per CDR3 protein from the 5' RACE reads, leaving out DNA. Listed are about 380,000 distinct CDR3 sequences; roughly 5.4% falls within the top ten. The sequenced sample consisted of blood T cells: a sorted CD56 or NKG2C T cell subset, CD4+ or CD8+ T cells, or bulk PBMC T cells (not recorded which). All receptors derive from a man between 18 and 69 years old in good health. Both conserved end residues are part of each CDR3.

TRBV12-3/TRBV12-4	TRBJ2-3	CASNLGAGGTDTQYF
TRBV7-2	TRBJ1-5	CASSLVWTPNQPQHF
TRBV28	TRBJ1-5	CASHLSNQPQHF
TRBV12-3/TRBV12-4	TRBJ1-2	CASRLRQANYGYTF
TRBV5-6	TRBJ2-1	CASSLGTGQGRNEQFF
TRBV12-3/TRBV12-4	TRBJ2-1	CASSSRLAGGRGNEQFF
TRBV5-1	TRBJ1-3	CASSPYRHSGDTIYF
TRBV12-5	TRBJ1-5	CASGLVLGFSNQPQHF
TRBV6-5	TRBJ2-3	CASSYLRLGGIRTQYF
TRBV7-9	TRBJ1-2	CASSSRQGGGFDYGYTF
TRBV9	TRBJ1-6	CASSVGGRMNSPLHF
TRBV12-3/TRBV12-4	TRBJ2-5	CASSFSSGGGLETQYF
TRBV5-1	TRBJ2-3	CASRDVGDQGGPSDTQYF
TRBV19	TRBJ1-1	CASKPIDGLNTEAFF
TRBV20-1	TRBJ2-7	CSALETSGSEEQYF
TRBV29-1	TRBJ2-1	CSVEVPPNEQFF
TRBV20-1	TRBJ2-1	CSAVGTVDNEQFF
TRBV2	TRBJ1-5	CASSGAGINQPQHF
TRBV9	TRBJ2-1	CASVGGADNEQFF
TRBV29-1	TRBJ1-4	CSVGSGPGEKLFF
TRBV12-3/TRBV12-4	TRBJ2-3	CASSPLELDADTQYF
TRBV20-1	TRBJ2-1	CSAQFEPGGEQFF
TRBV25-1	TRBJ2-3	CASRARGGTDTQYF
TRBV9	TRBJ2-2	CASSGLGFSGELFF
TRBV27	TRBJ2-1	CASRPYDSDNEQFF
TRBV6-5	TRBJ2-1	CASSHGGAGDNEQFF
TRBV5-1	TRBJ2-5	CASSLGLAGGKETQYF
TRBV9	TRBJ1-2	CASSKWNYGYTF
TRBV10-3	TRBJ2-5	CAISDPGARGQETQYF
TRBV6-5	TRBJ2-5	CASSSSRPGQGEETQYF